This T cell receptor beta chain was found in a study of monozygotic twins with inflammatory bowel disease. This CDR3 region has 18 residues. CDR1 LGHNA and CDR2 YNFKEQ come from the germline V gene. Using the 5' RACE reads, TCRdb records one entry per CDR3 protein without DNA. Reported are about 200,000 distinct CDR3 sequences; the ten largest clones contain roughly 7.1%. Points from the study as a whole: Immunosuppressive treatments were not uniform, and this may have added variability to patient repertoires. Compared with healthy twins, IBD patients shared fewer clonotypes with others, especially with disease activity.

On this clonotype: Its antigen is undetermined.

Sequenced: blood. This chain uses TRBV4-2 with TRBJ2-3; TCRdb outputs TRBD2, but without DNA this stays unchecked. The receptor was isolated from a human donor with ulcerative colitis or Crohn's disease, or a healthy co-twin of an affected twin (not recorded which). This CDR3 is CASSQDLAGGTSTDTQYF.